This TCR beta chain was recorded in a study of post-analysis software for immune sequencing data. Overall study context: Secondary progressive, relapsing-remitting and progressive-relapsing multiple sclerosis were among the included disease courses.

The TCR beta cDNA libraries carried unique molecular identifiers. It was from approximately 0.91 to 9.4 million T cells that about half a million cDNA molecules came. TCRdb passed the PCR reads through MiXCR, listing each CDR3 protein once. The sample lists 650,000 to 850,000 distinct CDR3 sequences, around 46% occurring once. Overall study results and limits: Samples made in the same batch grouped tightly together by F measure. Controls had lower frequencies than patients of roughly five TRBV segments, which included TRBV5-6, TRBV5-1 and TRBV20-1.

CDR1 MNHEY and CDR2 SMNVEV come from the germline V gene (reference sequence). The CDR3 contains 14 residues. The ends were cut back, 5 bases at V and 0 bases at J, with 8 bases in the middle. In the case of this clonotype: Its antigen is still unknown.

The receptor was derived from a girl aged 10-17 years with multiple sclerosis. The genes are TRBV27 and TRBJ2-1; D remains ambiguous. Specimen: blood. This CDR3 is CASSRRSSYNEQFF. Written as DNA, the CDR3 is TGTGCCAGCAGTCGACGGAGCTCCTACAATGAGCAGTTCTTC.